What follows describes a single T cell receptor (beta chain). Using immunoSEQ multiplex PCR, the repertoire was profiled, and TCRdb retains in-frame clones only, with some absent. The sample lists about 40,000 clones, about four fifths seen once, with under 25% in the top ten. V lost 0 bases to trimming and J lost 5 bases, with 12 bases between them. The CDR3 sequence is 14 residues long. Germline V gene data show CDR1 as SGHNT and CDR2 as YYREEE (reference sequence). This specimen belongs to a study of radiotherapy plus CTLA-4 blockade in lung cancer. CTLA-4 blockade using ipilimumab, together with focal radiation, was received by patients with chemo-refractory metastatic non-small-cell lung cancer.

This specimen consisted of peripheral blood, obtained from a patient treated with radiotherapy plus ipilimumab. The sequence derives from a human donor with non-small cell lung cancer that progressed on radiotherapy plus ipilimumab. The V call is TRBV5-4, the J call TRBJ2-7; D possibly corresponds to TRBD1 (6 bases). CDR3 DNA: TGTGCCAGCAGCTTGGGGAACAGGGACGACGAGCAGTACTTC. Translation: CASSLGNRDDEQYF.